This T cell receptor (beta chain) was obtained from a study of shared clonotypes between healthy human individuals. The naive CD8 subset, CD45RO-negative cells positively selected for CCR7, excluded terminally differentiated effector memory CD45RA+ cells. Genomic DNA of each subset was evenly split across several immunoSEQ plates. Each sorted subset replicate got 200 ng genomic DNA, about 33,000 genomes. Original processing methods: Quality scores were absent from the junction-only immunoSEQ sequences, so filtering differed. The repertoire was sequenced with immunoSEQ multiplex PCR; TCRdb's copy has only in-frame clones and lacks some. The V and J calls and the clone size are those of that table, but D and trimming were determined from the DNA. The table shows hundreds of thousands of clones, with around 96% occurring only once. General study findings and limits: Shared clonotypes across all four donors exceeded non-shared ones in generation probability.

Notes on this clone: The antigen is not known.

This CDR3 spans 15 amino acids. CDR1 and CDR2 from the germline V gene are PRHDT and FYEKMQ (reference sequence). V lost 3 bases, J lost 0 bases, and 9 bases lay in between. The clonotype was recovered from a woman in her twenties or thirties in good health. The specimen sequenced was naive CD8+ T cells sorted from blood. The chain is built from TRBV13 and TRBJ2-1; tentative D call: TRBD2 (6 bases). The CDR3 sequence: CASSFGGNSYNEQFF. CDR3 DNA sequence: TGTGCCAGCAGCTTCGGGGGAAACTCCTACAATGAGCAGTTCTTC.